The clone carrying this TCR beta chain appeared a few times. The antigen remains undetermined. The library targeted TCRbeta and was prepared with unique molecular identifiers. TCRdb recomputed calls from the PCR reads with MiXCR, one row per CDR3 protein. The sample lists hundreds of thousands of distinct CDR3 sequences; 10% to 15% were seen once. CDR1 is KGHDR and CDR2 is SFDVKD in the germline V gene. The CDR3 spans 17 residues. With 5 bases removed from V and 0 bases from J, the gap between germline ends came to 17 bases. The sample is drawn from a study of T-cell reconstitution after alpha-beta-depleted transplantation in children. The study's findings and limits: From newly produced T cells came most of the T-cell counts and diversity one year after transplant. Several patients had high TCRbeta diversity at day 60; it came from surviving recipient T cells and thymic progenitors.

Sequencing used PBMCs, mostly from graft donor cells, obtained 360 days after TCRalphabeta/CD19-depleted stem cell transplant. The chain carries TRBV24-1 and TRBJ2-3; D perhaps matches TRBD2 (5 bases). The clonotype comes from a male patient younger than 18 who had a stem cell transplant for acute myeloid leukemia, so the T cells may come from the graft donor. The CDR3 DNA is TGTGCCACCAGTGGAGGGTACCCCTTACGAAGCACAGATACGCAGTATTTT. This translates into CATSGGYPLRSTDTQYF.